Here is one T cell receptor (beta chain) with its context. What it binds is not known. From germline, CDR1 is SGHAT and CDR2 FQDESV (reference sequence). The CDR3 has 14 amino acids. V was clipped by 8 bases and J by 0 bases; unmatched bases: 7. This sample is drawn from a study of beta chain features in type 1 diabetes. Across the whole study: Patients were similar to healthy donors in age and gender (as well as in cell yields).

All of the isolated RNA was reverse transcribed, so expressed TCRB transcripts were sequenced. The data were produced by immunoSEQ multiplex PCR, yet TCRdb's version contains in-frame clones alone and is incomplete. The sample consists of under 900,000 clones, roughly a sixth of them appearing once. Regarding the study as a whole: When Type 1 diabetes patients were examined, their TCRB CDR3s proved moderately but significantly shorter in all four CD4+ subsets.

Specimen: naive CD4+ T cells from blood. V and J are TRBV11-1 and TRBJ2-7, with 7 bases matching TRBD2. The clonotype was recovered from a woman between 18 and 29 years old in good health. CDR3 nucleotide sequence: TGTGCCAGCCGAGGGAGGGATAGCTCCTACGAGCAGTACTTC. It encodes CASRGRDSSYEQYF.